These T cell receptor beta chains were read from a single sample in a study of shared clonotypes between healthy human individuals. Repertoires were generated with immunoSEQ multiplex PCR, while TCRdb's copy carries only in-frame clones and drops some. The profile covers 780,000 or so clones, with 55% to 75% appearing a single time and approximately 2% taken by the ten largest. Sequencing input: memory CD4+ T cells sorted from blood. These TCRs come from a woman in her 30s in good health. CDR3s include the opening cysteine and the closing phenylalanine or tryptophan. A D gene is named only where the DNA matches it firmly. Size is stated for part of the rows, as once, few or many counts, or as a class when the clone is expanded.

j_call,v_call,d_call,clone_size,cdr3_nt,cdr3_aa
TRBJ1-5,TRBV28,NA,once,TGTGCCAGCACGGGGTCAAACAATCAGCCCCAGCATTTT,CASTGSNNQPQHF
TRBJ2-1,TRBV19,TRBD2,NA,TGTGCCAGTGCAACGGGGGGACTAGGGGCGTATGAGCAGTTCTTC,CASATGGLGAYEQFF
TRBJ2-1,TRBV9,NA,NA,TGTGCCAGCAGCGTAGAAGCCTACAATGAGCAGTTCTTC,CASSVEAYNEQFF
TRBJ2-3,TRBV7-9,TRBD2,NA,TGTGCCAGCAGCATTAGGGCTGGCGGGAGGGCCCTCGGAGATACGCAGTATTTT,CASSIRAGGRALGDTQYF
TRBJ2-5,TRBV18,NA,NA,TGTGCCAGCTCACCTGAACAGTTGCAAGAGACCCAGTACTTC,CASSPEQLQETQYF
TRBJ1-3,TRBV6-5,NA,NA,TGTGCCAGCAGTTACATTGGGGGCTCTGGAAACACCATATATTTT,CASSYIGGSGNTIYF
TRBJ2-7,TRBV11-2,NA,once,TGTGCCAGCAGCTTAGGGGCTAGCTCCTACGAGCAGTACTTC,CASSLGASSYEQYF
TRBJ2-5,TRBV19,NA,few,TGTGCCAGTAGTATGTATGACGGGTCCCAAGAGACCCAGTACTTC,CASSMYDGSQETQYF
TRBJ2-1,TRBV14,NA,NA,TGTGCCAGCGGTGGGGCCGGGGGCTACAATGAGCAGTTCTTC,CASGGAGGYNEQFF
TRBJ2-5,TRBV19,NA,NA,TGTGCCAGTAGTACGGACGGGGTTGCAACGACCCAGTACTTC,CASSTDGVATTQYF
TRBJ1-1,TRBV11-2,TRBD1,once,TGTGCCAGCAGCTTAGCCCAAGGGGGCCGGGGAGCTTTCTTT,CASSLAQGGRGAFF
TRBJ2-3,TRBV5-1,NA,NA,TGCGCCAGCAGCTTGGGGGAGAGCGGTAGCACAGATACGCAGTATTTT,CASSLGESGSTDTQYF
TRBJ2-5,TRBV18,NA,NA,TGTGCCAGCTCAATGACAGTCCAAGAGACCCAGTACTTC,CASSMTVQETQYF
TRBJ1-1,TRBV7-2,NA,few,TGTGCCAGCAGCTTAGGACAAGGGAAGGCTTTCTTT,CASSLGQGKAFF
TRBJ2-5,TRBV5-4,NA,NA,TGTGCCAGCAGCTTAAGACACGAAGAGACCCAGTACTTC,CASSLRHEETQYF
TRBJ2-7,TRBV19,NA,NA,TGTGCCAGTAGTATTGCGATCCCGGGACACCGCTGGCTATACTACGAGCAGTACTTC,CASSIAIPGHRWLYYEQYF
TRBJ1-5,TRBV7-2,NA,NA,TGTGCCAGCAGCGTGCAGCGAGATCAGCCCCAGCATTTT,CASSVQRDQPQHF
TRBJ2-5,TRBV2,TRBD1,NA,TGTGCCAGTAGAAAAAATGCAGGGGGTGAGACCCAGTACTTC,CASRKNAGGETQYF
TRBJ2-7,TRBV7-2,NA,once,TGTGCCAGCAGATCTACCGGGACAAGCACCTACGAGCAGTACTTC,CASRSTGTSTYEQYF
TRBJ2-1,TRBV5-1,TRBD2,NA,TGCGCCAGCAGCGGGGGAACTAGCGGGACCTACAATGAGCAGTTCTTC,CASSGGTSGTYNEQFF
TRBJ2-1,TRBV7-9,NA,NA,TGTGCCAGCAGCTTACTCCATGAGCAGTTCTTC,CASSLLHEQFF
TRBJ2-1,TRBV6-4,NA,NA,TGTGCCAGCAGTGCTGTTTCGGCTGGGGAGCAGTTCTTC,CASSAVSAGEQFF
TRBJ2-7,TRBV28,NA,NA,TGTGCCAGCAACCGTCCTAGCGTCCCCTACGAGCAGTACTTC,CASNRPSVPYEQYF
TRBJ1-2,TRBV21-1,NA,NA,TGTGCCAGCAGCAACAACAGAATCGCCCATTATGGCTACACCTTC,CASSNNRIAHYGYTF
TRBJ2-7,TRBV6-5,NA,NA,TGTGCCAGCAGTTTACCGAGGGGGGGGCAACTCTACGAGCAGTACTTC,CASSLPRGGQLYEQYF
TRBJ1-1,TRBV25-1,NA,NA,TGTGCCAGCATAGGGATTCTGGAAGCTTTCTTT,CASIGILEAFF
TRBJ2-1,TRBV7-2,NA,few,TGTGCCAGCAGCTTATCCCTCCATGAGCAGTTCTTC,CASSLSLHEQFF
TRBJ1-4,TRBV10-1,NA,NA,TGCGCCAGATCCACAGGGAAGGAGGAAAAACTGTTTTTT,CARSTGKEEKLFF
TRBJ1-1,TRBV2,NA,NA,TGTGCCAGCAGGAACGAGGGGGTGGGCACTGAAGCTTTCTTT,CASRNEGVGTEAFF
TRBJ2-5,TRBV18,TRBD1,NA,TGTGCCAGCTCACCAAGCTTCGGACAGGGAGAGACCCAGTACTTC,CASSPSFGQGETQYF
TRBJ2-2,TRBV28,TRBD2,few,TGTGCCAGCAGTTTGTACTTAGGACTAGCGGGAGACACCGGGGAGCTGTTTTTT,CASSLYLGLAGDTGELFF
TRBJ1-2,TRBV7-2,NA,NA,TGTGCCAGCAGCCCTCTGGGATGGTCGAACTATGGCTACACCTTC,CASSPLGWSNYGYTF
TRBJ1-5,TRBV7-2,NA,NA,TGTGCCAGCAGCTTAGATGGGGCTAGCAATCAGCCCCAGCATTTT,CASSLDGASNQPQHF
TRBJ2-7,TRBV20-1,NA,NA,TGCAGTGCTAGTTACAGTTACGAGCAGTACTTC,CSASYSYEQYF
TRBJ2-4,TRBV5-6,NA,NA,TGTGCCAGCAGCTTGTACCAGACTGTAGCCAAAAACATTCAGTACTTC,CASSLYQTVAKNIQYF
TRBJ2-7,TRBV19,TRBD2,NA,TGTGCCAGTAGTTCGGTCCTAGCGGGGCTATACGAGCAGTACTTC,CASSSVLAGLYEQYF
TRBJ1-4,TRBV27,TRBD1,NA,TGTGCCAGCAGTCTACGGGACAGGAATGAAAAACTGTTTTTT,CASSLRDRNEKLFF
TRBJ2-3,TRBV28,NA,NA,TGTGCCAGCGCCCCCGGGGACACAGATACGCAGTATTTT,CASAPGDTDTQYF
TRBJ1-1,TRBV11-2,TRBD1,NA,TGTGCCAGCAGCTTGGGACAGGGGAGAAGGTTTGCTGAAGCTTTCTTT,CASSLGQGRRFAEAFF
TRBJ2-5,TRBV4-1,TRBD1,NA,TGCGCCAGCAGCTCAGGACAGGACCAAGAGACCCAGTACTTC,CASSSGQDQETQYF
TRBJ2-1,TRBV18,TRBD2,many,TGTGCCAGCTCACCACCGAGCAAGGCTGGACTAGACAATGAGCAGTTCTTC,CASSPPSKAGLDNEQFF
TRBJ1-2,TRBV5-6,NA,NA,TGTGCCAGCAGTCAGCAGCAGGTCCACCACTATGGCTACACCTTC,CASSQQQVHHYGYTF
TRBJ2-1,TRBV15,TRBD2,NA,TGTGCCACCAGCAGAGATGGGGTAGCGGGTGAGCAGTTCTTC,CATSRDGVAGEQFF